These 27 T cell receptor beta chains came from one sample sequenced in a study of post-analysis software for immune sequencing data. Incorporated into the TCR beta cDNA libraries were unique molecular identifiers, which served to reduce PCR and sequencing biases. From the PCR reads, TCRdb called clonotypes with MiXCR, one entry per CDR3 protein. The sample shows about 160,000 distinct CDR3 sequences, roughly 34% of them seen only once. The sequenced sample was blood, obtained after autologous hematopoietic stem cell transplantation. These receptor sequences come from a girl aged 10 to 17 with multiple sclerosis.

The chain couples TRBV28 to TRBJ1-2, with D uncertain. This CDR3 comprises 12 residues. Per the germline V gene, CDR1 is MDHEN and CDR2 is SYDVKM. The germline V and J ends were trimmed by 2 bases and 1 base, with 2 bases remaining between them. The CDR3 nucleotides read TGTGCCAGCAGTTTACGTAACTATGGCTACACCTTC. Amino acid sequence: CASSLRNYGYTF.

This chain links TRBV12-3 or TRBV12-4 with TRBJ2-1; the match to TRBD2 covers 11 bases. The ends lost 5 bases at V and 10 bases at J; junction bases unmatched: 4. The CDR3 runs to 13 residues. CDR3 residues: CASSIRLAGEQFF. DNA of the CDR3: TGTGCCAGCAGTATTAGACTAGCGGGGGAGCAGTTCTTC.

This clonotype was seen at least ten times. The V call is TRBV20-1, the J call TRBJ2-7, with unresolved D. The CDR3 is 14 amino acids. V gave up 0 bases and J gave up 2 bases, with 11 bases separating them. CDR1 and CDR2 (germline): DFQATT, SNEGSKA (reference sequence). CDR3 amino acids: CSARDLARTYEQYF. CDR3 DNA: TGCAGTGCTAGAGATCTGGCCAGGACCTACGAGCAGTACTTC.

V is TRBV14 and J is TRBJ1-1; weak D call: TRBD1 (5 bases). The CDR3 totals 15 residues. The V end was cut by 2 bases, the J end by 1 base, with 11 bases between. CDR1 and CDR2 (germline): SGHDN, FVKESK. The CDR3 DNA sequence: TGTGCCAGCAGCCAACCCGGGACGGAGAACACTGAAGCTTTCTTT. It translates to CASSQPGTENTEAFF.

This clonotype has just one count. The rearrangement joins TRBV6-2 or TRBV6-3 to TRBJ2-7; possible D gene TRBD1, 5 bases. Trimming took 6 bases from V and 3 from J, leaving 12 bases between them. The CDR3 totals 13 residues. Per the germline V gene, CDR1 is MNHEY and CDR2 is SVGEGT. The CDR3 spells CASRDNNYYEQYF. CDR3 in DNA: TGTGCCAGCAGGGACAACAATTACTACGAGCAGTACTTC.

This clonotype appeared many times. V and J are TRBV27 and TRBJ2-7; D is perhaps TRBD1 (8 bases). The CDR3 runs 15 residues. Trimming took 6 bases from V and 2 from J, leaving 17 bases between them. Germline loops: CDR1 MNHEY, CDR2 SMNVEV (reference sequence). The CDR3 protein is CASSPGQGGPYEQYF. CDR3 DNA sequence: TGTGCCAGCAGCCCCGGACAGGGAGGGCCCTACGAGCAGTACTTC.

V gene TRBV5-1 combines with J gene TRBJ2-3; D gene unclear. Deletions cut 0 bases from V and 0 bases from J, with 5 bases between. The CDR3 has 14 residues. CDR1 and CDR2 (germline): SGHRS, YFSETQ. This CDR3 is CASSLELSTDTQYF. DNA for the CDR3: TGCGCCAGCAGCTTGGAACTTAGCACAGATACGCAGTATTTT.

The chain couples TRBV5-5 to TRBJ2-2; D unresolved. The ends were cut back, 2 bases at V and 3 bases at J, with 5 bases in the middle. The CDR3 runs 13 residues. CDR1 is SGHKS, CDR2 YYEKEE, per germline (reference sequence). In nucleotides, the CDR3 is TGTGCCAGCAGCTTTATCGACACCGGGGAGCTGTTTTTT. Translation: CASSFIDTGELFF. The whole variable domain, remainder taken from reference TRBV5-5 and TRBJ2-2, is DAGVTQSPTHLIKTRGQQVTLRCSPISGHKSVSWYQQVLGQGPQFIFQYYEKEERGRGNFPDRFSARQFPNYSSELNVNALLLGDSALYLCASSFIDTGELFFGEGSRLTVL.

The genes are TRBV4-3 and TRBJ1-2; tentative D call: TRBD1 (5 bases). V was cut by 0 bases and J by 10 bases, with 18 bases left in between. There are 15 residues in the CDR3. Germline loops: CDR1 LGHNA, CDR2 YSLEER. The CDR3 is CASSQDVGDRGYYTF. The CDR3 DNA sequence: TGCGCCAGCAGCCAAGATGTTGGTGACAGAGGATACTACACCTTC.

In regard to this clonotype: At one end the junction does not follow the germline gene, possibly because of a read error. The gene calls are TRBV7-7 and TRBJ2-5, with D tentatively TRBD1 (6 bases). The end of the DNA fits TRBJ2-7 better, so the J call may be wrong. This CDR3 spans 15 amino acids. The germline V gene has CDR1 SSHAT and CDR2 FNYEAQ (reference sequence). The CDR3 loop is CASSLRAPGAGEQYF. The CDR3 DNA follows: TGTGCTAGCAGCTTAAGGGCCCCAGGGGCGGGCGAGCAGTACTTC.

This rearrangement joins TRBV7-2 to TRBJ2-7; TRBD2 matches 7 bases. The CDR3 consists of 15 residues. Germline V lookup: CDR1 SGHTA, CDR2 FQGNSA. J was trimmed by 5 bases and V by 3 bases; bases with no gene match: 10. The CDR3 bases are TGTGCCAGCAGCTTGCTCTCGACTAGCCGAGACGAGCAGTACTTC. Protein sequence: CASSLLSTSRDEQYF. The whole variable domain, remainder taken from reference TRBV7-2 and TRBJ2-7, is GAGVSQSPSNKVTEKGKDVELRCDPISGHTALYWYRQSLGQGLEFLIYFQGNSAPDKSGLPSDRFSAERTGGSVSTLTIQRTQQEDSAVYLCASSLLSTSRDEQYFGPGTRLTVT.

The gene calls are TRBV3-1 and TRBJ2-5, with D possibly TRBD1 on 6 matching bases. The CDR3 extends over 17 amino acids. V shed 0 bases and J shed 5 bases, with 19 bases lying between them. Germline CDR1 LGHDT, CDR2 YNNKEL (reference sequence). CDR3 residues: CASSQDTGQRLAETQYF. The CDR3 region has the DNA TGTGCCAGCAGCCAAGATACTGGACAGCGTTTGGCTGAGACCCAGTACTTC.

This clonotype was seen a handful of times. CDR3 bases: TGTGCCAGCAGCCGGGCCGGTCAGCCCCAGCATTTT. It yields the protein CASSRAGQPQHF. The V and J genes are TRBV7-9 and TRBJ1-5; D gene uncertain. The V end lost 5 bases, the J end lost 6 bases, and 8 bases lay between the germline ends. Germline V gene data show CDR1 as SEHNR and CDR2 as FQNEAQ (reference sequence). The CDR3 spans 12 residues.

The J gene is TRBJ2-7, the V gene TRBV19; TRBD1 or TRBD2 may be the D gene (5 bases each). Trimming took 1 base from V and 4 from J, leaving 11 bases between them. CDR3 length: 14 residues. Germline V gene data show CDR1 as LNHDA and CDR2 as SQIVND (reference sequence). CDR3 in DNA: TGTGCCAGTAGTATAGTCGGGGCGAGTTACGAGCAGTACTTC. As protein: CASSIVGASYEQYF.

As concerns this clonotype: The junction and the germline gene differ at one end; a read error may be behind it. V is TRBV5-1 and J is TRBJ1-2, with a weak D call TRBD1 (5 bases). The CDR3 consists of 13 residues. Germline CDR1 and CDR2: SGHRS and YFSETQ. The CDR3 is CAGSHSRDYGYTF. CDR3 nucleotides: TGCGCCGGCAGCCACAGCAGGGACTATGGCTACACCTTC.

Many counts were recorded for this clonotype. The chain links TRBV29-1 to TRBJ2-3; the D is unclear. V lost 4 bases and J lost 5, with 4 bases in between. The CDR3 is made up of 10 amino acids. From germline, CDR1 is SQVTM and CDR2 ANQGSEA. In DNA form, the CDR3 reads TGCAGCGTTGGAGTAGATACGCAGTATTTT. Amino acid sequence: CSVGVDTQYF.

Written as DNA, the CDR3 is TGTGCCAGCAGTTACGCGGGAGGATGGAACACTGAAGCTTTCTTT. The encoded protein is CASSYAGGWNTEAFF. The chain is built from TRBV6-2 or TRBV6-3 and TRBJ1-1; D is unresolved. The CDR3 length is 15 residues. The V gene's germline CDR1 is MNHEY and CDR2 SVGEGT. V lost 2 bases, J lost 1 base, and 11 bases lay in between.

The chain links TRBV5-1 to TRBJ1-1; D unresolved. Germline lookup yields CDR1 SGHRS and CDR2 YFSETQ. V lost 2 bases to trimming and J lost 5 bases, with 10 bases between them. CDR3 length equals 13 residues. The DNA for the CDR3 is TGCGCCAGCAGCTTAGGGATGGGAACTGAAGCTTTCTTT. It encodes CASSLGMGTEAFF.

J is TRBJ1-1 and V is TRBV4-1; 11 bases align to TRBD1. The length of the CDR3 is 14 residues. CDR1 and CDR2 from the germline V gene are MGHRA and YSYEKL. Trimming removed 4 bases from V and 6 bases from J; junction bases left unmatched: 4. CDR3 region: CASSLGTGGAEAFF. The CDR3 bases are TGCGCCAGCAGCCTAGGGACAGGGGGGGCTGAAGCTTTCTTT.

This clonotype was seen once. The chain carries TRBV20-1 and TRBJ2-1; D ambiguous. Germline CDR1 reads DFQATT; CDR2 reads SNEGSKA (reference sequence). The CDR3 is made up of 14 amino acids. V was shortened by 0 bases and J by 6 bases, with 12 bases between the two germline ends. The CDR3 spells CSARDLETVNEQFF. The CDR3 region has the DNA TGCAGTGCTAGAGATCTCGAGACTGTCAATGAGCAGTTCTTC.

In DNA form, the CDR3 reads TGCAGTGCTAACTGGATGAACACTGAAGCTTTCTTT. Its translation is CSANWMNTEAFF. The chain combines TRBV20-1 with TRBJ1-1, with no clear D. The germline V and J ends were trimmed by 4 bases and 0 bases, with 6 bases remaining between them. The CDR3 contains 12 residues. Germline loops: CDR1 DFQATT, CDR2 SNEGSKA (reference sequence).

This clonotype was observed a single time. The chain combines TRBV15 with TRBJ1-2, with 7 bases identical to TRBD1. This CDR3 has 14 amino acids. V shed 1 base, J shed 1 base, and the junction held 0 bases outside the gene matches. Germline V gene data show CDR1 as LNHNV and CDR2 as YYDKDF (reference sequence). The CDR3 DNA reads TGTGCCACCAGCAGAGGGGACAGTAACTATGGCTACACCTTC. Residues: CATSRGDSNYGYTF.

The gene calls are TRBV20-1 and TRBJ2-1; tentatively, D is TRBD1 or TRBD2 (6 bases each). Looked up from germline, CDR1 is DFQATT and CDR2 is SNEGSKA (reference sequence). Trimming took off 6 bases at V and 7 bases at J, with 19 bases between the two ends. This CDR3 region has 14 residues. The CDR3 loop reads CSAKDAIGGNEQFF. CDR3 bases: TGCAGTGCAAAGGACGCCATAGGGGGGAATGAGCAGTTCTTC.

This clonotype was counted only a few times. The chain is built from TRBV14 and TRBJ1-4, with D possibly being TRBD1 (6 bases). In germline, CDR1 is SGHDN, CDR2 FVKESK. The ends were cut back, 0 bases at V and 10 bases at J, with 18 bases in the middle. The CDR3 covers 16 residues. The CDR3, as DNA: TGTGCCAGCAGCCAAGAAGTCCCGGCCCGAGGGGGAAAACTGTTTTTT. This gives the protein CASSQEVPARGGKLFF.

This clonotype has more than one count but fewer than ten. At one of its ends the junction is not consistent with the germline gene, which may arise from a read error. V gene TRBV12-3 or TRBV12-4 combines with J gene TRBJ2-5; no reliable D call. The closer fit of TRBJ2-7 to the DNA end suggests the J call may be wrong. CDR3 length: 12 residues. The CDR3 reads CASSLGHYEQYF. The CDR3 coding sequence is TGTGCCAGCAGCTTAGGCCACTACGAGCAGTACTTC.

The chain recombines TRBV12-3 or TRBV12-4 with TRBJ2-1; D tentatively reads TRBD1 or TRBD2 (6 bases each). Deletions cut 8 bases from V and 4 bases from J, with 12 bases between. The length of the CDR3 is 13 residues. CDR3 loop: CASRGLTYNEQFF. The CDR3 nucleotides read TGTGCCAGCCGGGGGCTTACTTACAATGAGCAGTTCTTC.

V usage is TRBV12-3 or TRBV12-4 and J usage is TRBJ1-4, with 10 bases lining up with TRBD1. J lost 8 bases, V lost 7 bases, and 10 bases had no gene match. This CDR3 has 15 amino acids. The CDR3 DNA reads as TGTGCCAGCAACCCGACAGGGGGCGCGAGCGAAAAACTGTTTTTT. Its protein is CASNPTGGASEKLFF.